One sample yielded the 3 T cell receptor beta chains listed below, sequenced in a study of blood T cell repertoires in COVID-19. Using immunoSEQ multiplex PCR, the repertoire was profiled, and TCRdb retains in-frame clones only, with some absent. The sample holds 150,000 to 200,000 clones, nearly 85% seen once. The sample was peripheral blood. These receptor sequences come from a woman in her twenties or thirties with acute or convalescent COVID-19.

The rearrangement joins TRBV6-5 to TRBJ2-7, with D possibly being TRBD2 (5 bases). V lost 6 bases and J 2 bases, leaving 17 bases between the germline ends. This CDR3 comprises 15 residues. Germline assignment: CDR1 MNHEY and CDR2 SVGAGI. CDR3 loop: CASREDGAQPYEQYF. As DNA, the CDR3 is TGTGCCAGCAGGGAGGACGGAGCACAACCCTACGAGCAGTACTTC.

The chain employs TRBV18 and TRBJ2-1; 8 bases line up with TRBD2. J lost 4 bases, V lost 2 bases, and 7 bases had no gene match. This CDR3 comprises 16 residues. Germline CDR1 reads KGHSH; CDR2 reads LQKENI. The CDR3 is CASSPKAGGGYNEQFF. CDR3 coding DNA: TGTGCCAGCTCACCAAAGGCGGGAGGAGGGTACAATGAGCAGTTCTTC.

To note about this clone: This specimen includes other DNA sequences encoding the same CDR3. This rearrangement joins TRBV9 to TRBJ1-5; D remains ambiguous. The V gene lost 0 bases and the J gene lost 3 bases, with 10 bases spanning the gap. The CDR3 contains 15 residues. Germline V lookup: CDR1 SGDLS, CDR2 YYNGEE. CDR3 bases: TGTGCCAGCAGCGTAGGCGGGCAGCCCAATCAGCCCCAGCATTTT. Translation gives CASSVGGQPNQPQHF.